The clone carrying this T cell receptor beta chain has just a few counts. This entry is derived from a study of Graves' ophthalmopathy and Graves' hyperthyroidism. RNA transcripts provided the template for amplifying TCR beta CDR3 regions. An initial RT-PCR round employing HTBI primers preceded a second-round multiplex PCR. One entry per CDR3 protein, called by TCRdb with MiXCR from the multiplex PCR reads. The sample lists 1 million to 1.3 million distinct CDR3 sequences; about two fifths were seen once. The CDR3 runs 11 residues. CDR1 is SGHTA and CDR2 is FQGNSA in the germline V gene. Trimming shortened V by 5 bases and J by 8 bases, and 9 bases separated the two germline ends.

This chain joins TRBV7-2 and TRBJ2-5; D gene unclear. Sample: peripheral blood or thyroid tissue (not recorded which). This TCR derives from an adult man with Graves' hyperthyroidism. CDR3 loop: CASSPRRTQYF. CDR3 sequence (DNA): TGTGCCAGCAGCCCTCGACGAACCCAGTACTTC. Full variable domain (remainder filled in from reference TRBV7-2 and TRBJ2-5): GAGVSQSPSNKVTEKGKDVELRCDPISGHTALYWYRQSLGQGLEFLIYFQGNSAPDKSGLPSDRFSAERTGGSVSTLTIQRTQQEDSAVYLCASSPRRTQYFGPGTRLLVL.